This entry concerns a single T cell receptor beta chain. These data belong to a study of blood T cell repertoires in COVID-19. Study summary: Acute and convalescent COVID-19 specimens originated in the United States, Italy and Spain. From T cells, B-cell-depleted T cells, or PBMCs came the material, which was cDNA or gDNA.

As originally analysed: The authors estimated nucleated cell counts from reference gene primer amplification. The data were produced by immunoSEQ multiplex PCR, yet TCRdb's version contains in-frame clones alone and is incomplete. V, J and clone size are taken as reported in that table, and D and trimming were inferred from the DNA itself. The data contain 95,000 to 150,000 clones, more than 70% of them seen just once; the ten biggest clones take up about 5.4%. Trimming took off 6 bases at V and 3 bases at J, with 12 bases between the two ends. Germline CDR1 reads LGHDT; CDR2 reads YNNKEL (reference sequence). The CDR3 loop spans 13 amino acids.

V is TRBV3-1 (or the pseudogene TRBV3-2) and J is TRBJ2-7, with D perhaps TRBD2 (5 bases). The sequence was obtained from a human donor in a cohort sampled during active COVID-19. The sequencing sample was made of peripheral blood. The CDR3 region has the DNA TGTGCCAGCAGGGGGAGCGGAGTCTACGAGCAGTACTTC. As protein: CASRGSGVYEQYF.